The 3 T cell receptor beta chains in this list originate from one sample, sequenced in a study of blood T cell repertoires in COVID-19. Produced via immunoSEQ multiplex PCR; TCRdb's table is partial and in-frame only. This sample has 200,000 to 250,000 clones, with 75% to 90% found just once. Sequencing used peripheral blood. These receptors were taken from an elderly woman with COVID-19, enrolled during active disease.

The chain joins TRBV6-5 to TRBJ2-5, with a weak D call TRBD1 (5 bases). This CDR3 is 13 amino acids long. Germline V lookup: CDR1 MNHEY, CDR2 SVGAGI. Trimming took off 6 bases at V and 8 bases at J, with 16 bases between the two ends. The CDR3 reads CASSTQGKGTQYF. In DNA, the CDR3 is TGTGCCAGCAGCACTCAGGGAAAAGGTACCCAGTACTTC.

The chain carries TRBV28 and TRBJ1-6; possibly TRBD1 for D (5 bases). Trimming removed 6 bases from V and 11 bases from J, with 29 bases in between. Germline CDR1 and CDR2: MDHEN and SYDVKM. The CDR3 loop spans 18 amino acids. The CDR3 DNA reads as TGTGCCAGCAGGCGGAAAGGGGAGGAAGGACCATACCGGGCACCCCTCCACTTT. This codes for CASRRKGEEGPYRAPLHF.

V and J are TRBV7-9 and TRBJ2-5; 7 bases map to TRBD2. Germline CDR1 reads SEHNR; CDR2 reads FQNEAQ (reference sequence). This CDR3 contains 15 residues. Trimming cost V 5 bases and J 3 bases; bases outside gene matches: 9. The CDR3 region is CASSLMVAGEETQYF. DNA of the CDR3: TGTGCCAGCAGCCTTATGGTTGCGGGAGAAGAGACCCAGTACTTC.